Detailed here is one T cell receptor beta chain. No antigen is known for it. Qualities for individual bases were not recorded, and no much larger clone is one base off. This entry comes from a study of T cell responses to AZD1222 COVID-19 vaccine listed by TCRdb under 2021. With respect to the entire study: TCR sequencing covered over 230 trial participants: roughly 200 given two doses of AZD1222 and about 26 given two doses of MenACWY control vaccine. Enrollment into the trials was organized by age into subgroups of 18-55, 56-69 and 70-plus years, and those subgroups contained approximately 150, 30 and 60 TCR-sequenced participants, respectively.

The CDR3 regions of human TCRbeta chains were subjected to immunosequencing. The original pipeline was this. Repertoire TCRs were matched against a reference library of SARS-CoV-2-specific TCRs generated with the MIRA antigen-specificity platform. Breadth was defined as the fraction of unique TCRs that were SARS-CoV-2-associated, and depth was defined as the fraction of total T cells that were SARS-CoV-2-associated. Each spike-specific TCR was assigned to its reactive spike region and to a CD4 or CD8 class using the MIRA data. Log10-transformed breadth and depth values were compared by one-way ANOVA with Sidak's multiple comparisons tests. TCRdb took this table from immuneACCESS and kept in-frame rearrangements with V and J called. Such tables lack part of the clones; where checked against another copy, unresolved V genes explain under half of the gap, and the rest is unexplained. V and J calls and clone size are as listed in that table; D and trimming were resolved from the DNA. Here the sample has about 96,000 clones; about 90% occur a single time. Of the sample, 4% to 6% is held by the ten largest clones.

The sample's time point label, decoded: baseline before first vaccination. According to the study, the label for this sample's treatment or condition signals: meningococcal conjugate vaccine given as trial control. The vaccinee samples were drawn from two UK trials, COV001 and COV002, one of which was a single-blind randomized controlled phase 2/3 trial testing AZD1222 (ChAdOx1 nCoV-19) in healthy adults. For TCRbeta chain sequencing, PBMC samples from trial participants were taken at day 0 and at day 28 after the second dose. Counted from cysteine to phenylalanine, this CDR3 has 15 amino acids. Only the CDR3 part of the read is kept: 45 bases, read in frame from the first base. The germline V gene specifies SNHLY as CDR1 and FYNNEI as CDR2. Clipping removes 3 bases from V and 5 bases from J, with 9 as the unmatched junction base count. On the study overall, not on this receptor specifically: Nearly half of unique spike-specific TCRs reportedly recognized epitopes outside regions mutated in the B.1.351 and B.1.1.7 variants. In the small 56-69-year group, the increase in depth fell short of significance, most likely because of low power. After two AZD1222 doses, both the breadth and the depth of spike-specific TCRs were significantly higher than at day 0 and than in MenACWY recipients. Only five to seven AZD1222 recipients were SARS-CoV-2 seropositive at baseline, limiting conclusions about previously exposed vaccinees. Because no day 14 peak-response samples were available, repertoires were characterized only after the peak T cell response. Most participants were white British and females outnumbered males, and the authors suggested that clonal diversity may have been underestimated. The whole spike protein was spanned by vaccine-associated CD4 TCRs, and dominant responses were seen in regions 160-218 and 743-854.

Here the chain combines TRBV2 and TRBJ2-5, and TRBD1 matches 7 of the central bases. This receptor was identified in an adult in good health. Sequenced here: peripheral blood, sampled on day 0 of MenACWY control vaccination. The CDR3 region has the sequence CASSDQGQLGETQYF. The DNA reads as follows: TGTGCCAGCAGTGATCAGGGACAGCTAGGGGAGACCCAGTACTTC.